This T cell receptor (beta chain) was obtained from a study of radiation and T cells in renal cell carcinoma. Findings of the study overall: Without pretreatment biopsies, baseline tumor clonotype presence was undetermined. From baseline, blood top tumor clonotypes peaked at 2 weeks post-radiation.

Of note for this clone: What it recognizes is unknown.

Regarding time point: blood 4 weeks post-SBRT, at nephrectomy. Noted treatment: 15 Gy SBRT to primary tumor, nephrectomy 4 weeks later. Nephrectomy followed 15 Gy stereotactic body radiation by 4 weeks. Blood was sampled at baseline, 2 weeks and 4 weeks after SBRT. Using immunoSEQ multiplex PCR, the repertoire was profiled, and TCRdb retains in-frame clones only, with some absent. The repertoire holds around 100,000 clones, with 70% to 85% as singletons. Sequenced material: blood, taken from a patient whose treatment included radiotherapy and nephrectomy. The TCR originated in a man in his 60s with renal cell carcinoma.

The CDR3 DNA reads TGCGCCAGCAGTGAGTCGAGGTACGAGCAGTACTTC. It specifies CASSESRYEQYF. V is TRBV10-2 and J is TRBJ2-7; D remains unclear. Germline V gene sequence: CDR1 WSHSY, CDR2 SAAADI. The CDR3 covers 12 residues. V dropped 0 bases and J dropped 4 bases, with 4 bases sitting between them.